This T cell receptor beta chain was captured in a study of T cell repertoires in cytomegalovirus infection. Background on the study: In the study, CMV epitopes included recently identified HLA-C-restricted and well-studied HLA-B-restricted ones. Indications of both CMV infection and matching HLA type were provided by public TCR beta signatures. Whole-study results and caveats: Pooled public TCR beta family frequency picked out CMV carriers with the relevant HLA.

One entry per CDR3 protein results from TCRdb running MiXCR on the reads. The repertoire holds about 900,000 distinct CDR3 sequences, less than 40% seen once, with roughly an eighth in the top ten. The CDR3 has 14 residues. CDR1 is MGHRA, CDR2 YSYEKL, per germline. With V trimmed by 4 bases and J by 8 bases, 7 bases remained unmatched. Comments on this clonotype: Its specificity is unknown.

The chain combines TRBV4-1 with TRBJ2-1; 8 nucleotides line up with TRBD2. This specimen was cultured CD8+ T cells from PBMCs, taken from culture after CMV antigen stimulation. This clonotype was obtained from a human donor in good health (CMV status not recorded). Some clones in this sample may be carry-over from other donors' samples. The CDR3 loop is CASSLFGGAHEQFF. The CDR3 DNA sequence: TGCGCCAGCAGCCTCTTCGGGGGGGCCCATGAGCAGTTCTTC.